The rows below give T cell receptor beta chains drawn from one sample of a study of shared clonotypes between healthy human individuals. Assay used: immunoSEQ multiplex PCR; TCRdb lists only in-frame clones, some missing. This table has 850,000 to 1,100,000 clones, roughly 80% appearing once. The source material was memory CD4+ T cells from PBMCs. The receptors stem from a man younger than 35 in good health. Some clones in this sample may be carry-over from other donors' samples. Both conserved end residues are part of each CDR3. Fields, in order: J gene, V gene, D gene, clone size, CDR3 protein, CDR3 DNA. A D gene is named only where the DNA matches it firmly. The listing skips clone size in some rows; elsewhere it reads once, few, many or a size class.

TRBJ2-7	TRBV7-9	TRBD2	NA	CASSPSATSGSYEQYF	TGTGCCAGCAGCCCCTCGGCGACTAGCGGGAGTTACGAGCAGTACTTC
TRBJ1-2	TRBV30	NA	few	CAWSDLPGSGYTF	TGTGCCTGGAGTGACTTACCGGGTTCCGGCTACACCTTC
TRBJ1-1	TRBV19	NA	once	CASSIVSGTEAFF	TGTGCCAGTAGTATAGTTAGTGGCACTGAAGCTTTCTTT
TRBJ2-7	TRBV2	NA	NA	CASSTEGRVEQYF	TGTGCCAGCAGTACCGAGGGCCGGGTCGAGCAGTACTTC
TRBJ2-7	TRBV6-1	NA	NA	CASSEDRRVPYEQYF	TGTGCCAGCAGTGAAGACCGTCGAGTGCCCTACGAGCAGTACTTC
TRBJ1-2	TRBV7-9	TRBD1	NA	CASSLVGDRTGYTF	TGTGCCAGCAGCTTAGTAGGGGACAGAACTGGCTACACCTTC
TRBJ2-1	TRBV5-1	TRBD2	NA	CASSWDLAGGDEQFF	TGCGCCAGCAGCTGGGACCTAGCGGGAGGGGATGAGCAGTTCTTC
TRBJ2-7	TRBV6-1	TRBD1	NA	CASSEADPGQGNYEQYF	TGTGCCAGCAGTGAAGCCGACCCCGGACAGGGGAACTACGAGCAGTACTTC
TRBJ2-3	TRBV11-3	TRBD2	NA	CASSFRGLAGGPRADTQYF	TGTGCCAGCAGCTTCCGGGGACTAGCGGGAGGGCCTCGGGCAGATACGCAGTATTTT
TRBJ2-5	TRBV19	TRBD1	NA	CASSPRTGQETQYF	TGTGCCAGTAGTCCGAGGACAGGGCAAGAGACCCAGTACTTC
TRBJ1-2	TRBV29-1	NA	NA	CSVVPGTSYGYTF	TGCAGCGTTGTTCCAGGGACGTCCTATGGCTACACCTTC
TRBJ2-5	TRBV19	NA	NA	CASSDMDQETQYF	TGTGCCAGTAGCGATATGGACCAAGAGACCCAGTACTTC
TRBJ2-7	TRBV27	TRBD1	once	CASSLRSYRGRDEQYF	TGTGCCAGCAGTTTGCGTTCGTACAGGGGGCGCGACGAGCAGTACTTC
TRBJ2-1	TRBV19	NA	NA	CASSLAPRGEQFF	TGTGCCAGTTCCCTGGCGCCCAGGGGTGAGCAGTTCTTC
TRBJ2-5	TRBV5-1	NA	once	CASSPQTLQETQYF	TGCGCCAGCAGCCCCCAGACCCTCCAAGAGACCCAGTACTTC
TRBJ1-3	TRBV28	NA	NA	CASSSPGGSSGNTIYF	TGTGCCAGCAGTTCCCCGGGGGGCTCCTCTGGAAACACCATATATTTT
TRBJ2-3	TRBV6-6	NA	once	CASSYPGTQYF	TGTGCCAGCAGTTATCCGGGAACGCAGTATTTT